This passage covers 6 T cell receptor beta chains from one sample sequenced in a study of cytotoxic CD8 clonotypes in ibrutinib-treated CLL. Produced via immunoSEQ multiplex PCR; TCRdb's table is partial and in-frame only. The repertoire includes approximately 70,000 clones, 90% of them detected once, and 3.1% sits in the top ten. Sequenced here: PBMCs, sampled after 12 months of ibrutinib treatment. The receptors were sampled from a human donor with chronic lymphocytic leukemia.

This clone was counted a single time. The rearrangement joins TRBV28 to TRBJ2-3; TRBD2 aligns across 8 bases. The CDR3 extends over 15 amino acids. Germline CDR1 MDHEN, CDR2 SYDVKM. V shed 3 bases and J 0 bases; nucleotides not matched to a gene: 2. The CDR3: CASSFSGGSTDTQYF. The CDR3 DNA follows: TGTGCCAGCAGTTTCAGCGGGGGTAGCACAGATACGCAGTATTTT.

This chain joins TRBV29-1 and TRBJ1-6; possible D gene TRBD1, 6 bases. The germline gives CDR1 SQVTM, CDR2 ANQGSEA. The CDR3 is 14 amino acids. Trimming stripped 1 base from V and 9 bases from J, with 13 bases between. CDR3 DNA: TGCAGCGTTGAAGTAGGACAGCGAGGTTCACCCCTCCACTTT. Translation gives CSVEVGQRGSPLHF. The full variable domain, completed using reference TRBV29-1 and TRBJ1-6, is SAVISQKPSRDICQRGTSLTIQCQVDSQVTMMFWYRQQPGQSLTLIATANQGSEATYESGFVIDKFPISRPNLTFSTLTVSNMSPEDSSIYLCSVEVGQRGSPLHFGNGTRLTVT.

The J gene is TRBJ1-4, the V gene TRBV14; D unresolved. Germline values: CDR1 SGHDN, CDR2 FVKESK. This CDR3 is built from 13 residues. V was cut by 4 bases and J by 8 bases, with 11 bases left in between. CDR3 protein: CASSPEISEKLFF. DNA for the CDR3: TGTGCCAGCAGCCCCGAAATATCGGAAAAACTGTTTTTT.

The rearrangement uses TRBV5-6 and TRBJ1-1; no firm D call. This CDR3 region has 14 residues. The germline V gene encodes CDR1 SGHDT and CDR2 YYEEEE. Trimming took 1 base from V and 0 from J, leaving 7 bases between them. CDR3 loop: CASSLSPMNTEAFF. CDR3 nucleotides: TGTGCCAGCAGCTTGTCCCCTATGAACACTGAAGCTTTCTTT.

This clone was seen just once. This chain links TRBV28 with TRBJ1-4, with D unresolved. Trimming took 4 bases from V and 0 from J, leaving 12 bases between them. The CDR3 length is 16 residues. Germline CDR1 and CDR2: MDHEN and SYDVKM. CDR3 bases: TGTGCCAGCAGTTCCCCGGTCAGCCCAACTAATGAAAAACTGTTTTTT. Translating gives CASSSPVSPTNEKLFF.

This clone was recorded once. This chain links TRBV2 with TRBJ2-7; D possibly corresponds to TRBD2 (7 bases). Germline CDR1 SNHLY, CDR2 FYNNEI. V lost 0 bases to trimming and J lost 8 bases, with 20 bases between them. There are 16 residues in the CDR3. CDR3 region: CASSEAGAGVIRKQYF. CDR3 bases: TGTGCCAGCAGTGAAGCGGGGGCGGGAGTGATCCGTAAGCAGTACTTC.